One sample yielded the 29 T cell receptor beta chains listed below, sequenced in a study of T cells in Graves' hyperthyroidism and ophthalmopathy. Regions amplified from RNA transcripts were the TCR beta CDR3 regions. The HTBI set primed first-round TCR CDR3 RT-PCR. TCRdb re-called the multiplex PCR reads with MiXCR, one entry per CDR3 protein. The sample shows 400,000 to 500,000 distinct CDR3 sequences, roughly 14% of them seen only once. The sample taken for sequencing was blood. All receptors come from a young man with Graves' ophthalmopathy.

This clonotype came up many times. The chain has TRBV9 and TRBJ2-7, with a possible D match to TRBD2 (6 bases). The V end lost 0 bases, the J end lost 3 bases, and 10 bases lay between the germline ends. Germline V lookup: CDR1 SGDLS, CDR2 YYNGEE. The CDR3 sequence is 14 residues long. The CDR3 loop is CASSVGVGSYEQYF. The CDR3 nucleotides read TGTGCCAGCAGCGTAGGGGTCGGGAGCTACGAGCAGTACTTC. Drawing the rest from reference TRBV9 and TRBJ2-7, the complete variable domain is DSGVTQTPKHLITATGQRVTLRCSPRSGDLSVYWYQQSLDQGLQFLIQYYNGEERAKGNILERFSAQQFPDLHSELNLSSLELGDSALYFCASSVGVGSYEQYFGPGTRLTVT.

V usage is TRBV6-5 and J usage is TRBJ1-1; D perhaps matches TRBD1 (6 bases). CDR1 MNHEY and CDR2 SVGAGI come from the germline V gene. V was cut by 3 bases and J by 1 base, with 9 bases left in between. The CDR3 covers 14 residues. CDR3 in amino acids: CASSYIRGNTEAFF. DNA of the CDR3: TGTGCCAGCAGTTATATCAGGGGGAACACTGAAGCTTTCTTT.

The genes are TRBV13 and TRBJ2-6; 9 nucleotides match TRBD1. The germline V gene encodes CDR1 PRHDT and CDR2 FYEKMQ (reference sequence). The junction had 6 bases not matched to a gene; V was cut back by 5 bases and J by 4 bases. This CDR3 has 16 amino acids. The CDR3 DNA reads as TGTGCCAGCAGCAAAGGACAGGGGTCCGGGGCCAACGTCCTGACTTTC. As protein: CASSKGQGSGANVLTF.

This clonotype was detected many times. This sequence joins TRBV20-1 and TRBJ1-1; D call uncertain. Germline V gene sequence: CDR1 DFQATT, CDR2 SNEGSKA (reference sequence). V shed 2 bases and J shed 2 bases, with 9 bases lying between them. This CDR3 is 13 amino acids long. CDR3 region: CSARPSGNTEAFF. The DNA of the CDR3 is TGCAGTGCTAGACCTTCAGGAAACACTGAAGCTTTCTTT.

The CDR3: CASSIGSLNYGYTF. Here the CDR3 DNA reads TGTGCCAGTAGTATAGGGTCTCTTAACTATGGCTACACCTTC. This chain links TRBV19 with TRBJ1-2; D call uncertain. This CDR3 spans 14 amino acids. The germline V and J ends were trimmed by 1 base and 1 base, with 7 bases remaining between them. CDR1 LNHDA and CDR2 SQIVND come from the germline V gene (reference sequence).

As for this clonotype: Just one base apart from a much larger clone, this may be a read error. This chain uses TRBV18 with TRBJ1-4; no firm D call. The CDR3 runs 16 residues. CDR1 and CDR2 (germline): KGHSH, LQKENI. CDR3 bases: TGTGTCAGCTCACCCTGGGCAGGCGACAATAATGAAAAACTGTTTTTT. It is translated as CVSSPWAGDNNEKLFF.

This clonotype has ten or more counts. This sequence joins TRBV2 and TRBJ2-6; D possibly corresponds to TRBD1 (7 bases). CDR1 is SNHLY, CDR2 FYNNEI, per germline. Trimming pared 6 bases from V and 2 bases from J, leaving 23 bases between. The CDR3 consists of 19 residues. The CDR3 reads CASRSRGEDSLAGANVLTF. CDR3 nucleotides: TGTGCCAGCAGGAGCAGGGGGGAGGACTCTCTGGCTGGGGCCAACGTCCTGACTTTC.

V is TRBV2 and J is TRBJ2-2, with D perhaps assigned TRBD1 or TRBD2 (5 bases each). Trimming pared 7 bases from V and 4 bases from J, leaving 13 bases between. Germline V gene sequence: CDR1 SNHLY, CDR2 FYNNEI. The CDR3 contains 14 residues. The CDR3 nucleotides are TGTGCCAGCAAAGTACCGGGGACCACCGGGGAGCTGTTTTTT. It yields the protein CASKVPGTTGELFF. The full variable domain, completed using reference TRBV2 and TRBJ2-2, is EPEVTQTPSHQVTQMGQEVILRCVPISNHLYFYWYRQILGQKVEFLVSFYNNEISEKSEIFDDQFSVERPDGSNFTLKIRSTKLEDSAMYFCASKVPGTTGELFFGEGSRLTVL.

This clonotype was seen repeatedly, ten times or more. The chain joins TRBV5-1 to TRBJ1-1, with 9 bases that match TRBD1. The V gene's germline CDR1 is SGHRS and CDR2 YFSETQ. The CDR3 length is 16 residues. The V gene end was trimmed by 3 bases and the J gene end by 4 bases; junction bases not matched to a gene: 10. As DNA, the CDR3 is TGCGCCAGCAGCTCCTTAACCGGGACAGGGAGCACTGAAGCTTTCTTT. Protein product: CASSSLTGTGSTEAFF.

This clonotype was counted between two and nine times. The rearrangement links TRBV20-1 to TRBJ1-1; weak D call: TRBD1 (6 bases). The CDR3 is 12 residues long. V was cut by 5 bases and J by 7 bases, with 14 bases left in between. CDR1 and CDR2 (germline): DFQATT, SNEGSKA (reference sequence). CDR3: CSASRQADEAFF. CDR3 DNA: TGCAGTGCTTCGCGACAGGCTGATGAAGCTTTCTTT.

The sample holds many counts of this clonotype. The rearrangement joins TRBV7-8 to TRBJ2-1; D remains unclear. The CDR3 is made up of 16 amino acids. V was cut by 3 bases and J by 3 bases, with 15 bases left in between. Germline CDR1 SGHVS, CDR2 FQNEAQ. The CDR3 loop is CASSFSGPHLYNEQFF. The CDR3 DNA follows: TGTGCCAGCAGCTTTTCAGGACCCCACCTCTACAATGAGCAGTTCTTC.

The chain employs TRBV4-1 and TRBJ2-1; 11 bases line up with TRBD2. Germline V gene sequence: CDR1 MGHRA, CDR2 YSYEKL. The V segment lost 1 base and the J segment 8 bases; nucleotides outside the gene matches: 10. The CDR3 runs 17 residues. The CDR3 DNA is TGCGCCAGCAGCCAAGGGACTAGCGGGCTTTGGGCCGATGAGCAGTTCTTC. It translates to CASSQGTSGLWADEQFF.

This clonotype has at least ten counts. The V gene is TRBV2, the J gene TRBJ2-2, with a tentative D call TRBD1 (6 bases). The CDR3 runs to 15 residues. The V gene lost 6 bases and the J gene lost 1 base, with 12 bases spanning the gap. CDR1 SNHLY and CDR2 FYNNEI come from the germline V gene. The CDR3 is CASRLQGWNTGELFF. Here the CDR3 DNA reads TGTGCCAGCAGACTACAGGGTTGGAACACCGGGGAGCTGTTTTTT.

Ten or more counts support this clonotype. V usage is TRBV12-3 or TRBV12-4 and J usage is TRBJ2-7; 9 bases fit TRBD2. This CDR3 is 14 amino acids long. J lost 2 bases, V lost 10 bases, and 9 bases had no gene match. CDR3 nucleotide sequence: TGTGCCATCGACTCGACTAGCGGTACCTACGAGCAGTACTTC. This translates into CAIDSTSGTYEQYF.

This clonotype occurred many times. This rearrangement joins TRBV3-1 to TRBJ1-2, with D uncertain. V was clipped by 1 base and J by 4 bases, with 13 bases between them. The CDR3 consists of 15 residues. In germline, CDR1 is LGHDT, CDR2 YNNKEL (reference sequence). The DNA for the CDR3 is TGTGCCAGCAGCCAAGCCGCGGTAGGAGGCTATGGCTACACCTTC. Its protein product is CASSQAAVGGYGYTF.

This clonotype appeared a few times. This chain links TRBV5-5 with TRBJ2-6; possible D gene TRBD1, 6 bases. The V gene's germline CDR1 is SGHKS and CDR2 YYEKEE (reference sequence). The CDR3 covers 17 residues. Trimming left V 0 bases short and J 0 bases short, with 10 bases between. CDR3 protein: CASSLGTGTSGANVLTF. The CDR3 region has the DNA TGTGCCAGCAGCTTGGGTACAGGGACCTCTGGGGCCAACGTCCTGACTTTC.

As concerns this clonotype: It is likely a read error, because the conserved phenylalanine at the end of the CDR3 is missing. This chain connects TRBV20-1 to TRBJ2-7; D ambiguous. CDR1 and CDR2 from the germline V gene are DFQATT and SNEGSKA (reference sequence). V lost 7 bases and J lost 3, with 13 bases in between. The CDR3 loop spans 12 amino acids. The CDR3 coding sequence is TGCAGTGACGCGCCCCGGATCTACGAGCAGTACTCC. It translates to CSDAPRIYEQYS.

This clonotype showed up many times. This rearrangement joins TRBV5-1 to TRBJ2-2; 9 bases match TRBD2. The CDR3 consists of 16 residues. J was trimmed by 4 bases and V by 1 base; bases with no gene match: 5. From germline, CDR1 is SGHRS and CDR2 YFSETQ. The CDR3 here is CASSLILAGSTGELFF. The DNA for the CDR3 is TGCGCCAGCAGCTTGATACTAGCGGGCTCCACCGGGGAGCTGTTTTTT.

There are many counts of this clonotype. This chain connects TRBV20-1 to TRBJ2-1; D may be TRBD2 (5 bases). This CDR3 has 14 amino acids. V shed 6 bases and J shed 0 bases, with 12 bases lying between them. Germline V gene sequence: CDR1 DFQATT, CDR2 SNEGSKA (reference sequence). This CDR3 is CSAVSGSSYNEQFF. The CDR3, as DNA: TGCAGTGCGGTGAGCGGTAGCTCCTACAATGAGCAGTTCTTC.

The chain carries TRBV7-9 and TRBJ2-5; 8 bases line up with TRBD2. Trimming removed 8 bases from V and 2 bases from J; junction bases left unmatched: 7. Germline V gene data show CDR1 as SEHNR and CDR2 as FQNEAQ (reference sequence). The CDR3 loop spans 14 amino acids. The CDR3 region has the DNA TGTGCCAGCCGGAAGCGGGGGAATCAAGAGACCCAGTACTTC. Its protein is CASRKRGNQETQYF.

This clonotype has at least ten counts. This chain connects TRBV12-3 or TRBV12-4 to TRBJ2-7; possibly TRBD2 for D (5 bases). Deletions cut 1 base from V and 3 bases from J, with 10 bases between. The CDR3 spans 14 residues. The CDR3 DNA sequence: TGTGCCAGCAGTTTAGTCCCTAGCAACTACGAGCAGTACTTC. Its protein product is CASSLVPSNYEQYF.

V and J are TRBV24-1 and TRBJ2-3; D unresolved. This CDR3 spans 13 amino acids. Per the germline V gene, CDR1 is KGHDR and CDR2 is SFDVKD. V was trimmed by 5 bases and J by 6 bases, leaving 11 bases between them. The CDR3 loop reads CATSARYQDTQYF. In DNA form, the CDR3 reads TGTGCCACCAGTGCCCGGTACCAGGATACGCAGTATTTT.

This clonotype has only a few counts. The chain employs TRBV4-2 and TRBJ2-7; D is undetermined. The CDR3 covers 14 residues. Trimming left V 0 bases short and J 2 bases short, with 8 bases between. Germline-derived CDR1 and CDR2 are LGHNA and YNFKEQ. The CDR3 nucleotides read TGTGCCAGCAGCCAAGAAATAAGGGCCTACGAGCAGTACTTC. It is translated as CASSQEIRAYEQYF.

This clonotype was seen ten or more times. The J gene is TRBJ2-5, the V gene TRBV20-1, with D possibly being TRBD2 (6 bases). The CDR3 runs to 14 residues. V was pared by 3 bases and J by 1 base, with 12 bases between. Per the germline V gene, CDR1 is DFQATT and CDR2 is SNEGSKA (reference sequence). CDR3 in DNA: TGCAGTGCTAGGGAGGGCCGGGCCCAAGAGACCCAGTACTTC. This translates into CSAREGRAQETQYF.

This clonotype occurred many times. The CDR3 sequence is CASSLSGGLAVYEQYF. Here the CDR3 DNA reads TGTGCCAGCAGCTTATCCGGGGGACTAGCGGTCTACGAGCAGTACTTC. This sequence joins TRBV13 and TRBJ2-7, with TRBD2 matching 11 bases. The CDR3 runs 16 residues. V shed 2 bases and J 3 bases; nucleotides not matched to a gene: 6. Germline V gene data show CDR1 as PRHDT and CDR2 as FYEKMQ (reference sequence).

The chain couples TRBV4-1 to TRBJ2-2; a weak D match, TRBD2 (7 bases). Trimming shortened V by 1 base and J by 6 bases, and 12 bases separated the two germline ends. Germline lookup yields CDR1 MGHRA and CDR2 YSYEKL. The CDR3 spans 15 residues. CDR3 in DNA: TGCGCCAGCAGCCAAGGGAGGGGGGGAGCCGGGGAGCTGTTTTTT. Translating gives CASSQGRGGAGELFF.

This clonotype was detected ten times or more. This chain uses TRBV3-1 with TRBJ1-3, with D unresolved. This CDR3 spans 13 amino acids. Germline CDR1 reads LGHDT; CDR2 reads YNNKEL (reference sequence). Trimming pared 3 bases from V and 5 bases from J, leaving 8 bases between. The CDR3 DNA sequence: TGTGCCAGCAGCCAGACAAACAGAAACACCATATATTTT. Its translation is CASSQTNRNTIYF. Full variable domain (outside the CDR3, taken from reference TRBV3-1 and TRBJ1-3): DTAVSQTPKYLVTQMGNDKSIKCEQNLGHDTMYWYKQDSKKFLKIMFSYNNKELIINETVPNRFSPKSPDKAHLNLHINSLELGDSAVYFCASSQTNRNTIYFGEGSWLTVV.

This clonotype was detected only a few times. This chain joins TRBV20-1 and TRBJ2-2; 12 bases are a match to TRBD2. This CDR3 has 17 residues. J was trimmed by 0 bases and V by 1 base; bases with no gene match: 3. Germline loops: CDR1 DFQATT, CDR2 SNEGSKA (reference sequence). CDR3 in amino acids: CSARGTSGGTNTGELFF. The CDR3 bases are TGCAGTGCTAGAGGAACTAGCGGGGGGACGAACACCGGGGAGCTGTTTTTT.

The chain links TRBV2 to TRBJ2-3; tentatively, D is TRBD2 (6 bases). Trimming pared 7 bases from V and 0 bases from J, leaving 11 bases between. CDR1 is SNHLY and CDR2 is FYNNEI in the germline V gene. CDR3 size: 14 residues. CDR3 protein: CASTMRGSTDTQYF. CDR3 coding DNA: TGTGCCAGCACAATGCGGGGTAGCACAGATACGCAGTATTTT.